This T cell receptor beta chain was captured by sequencing in a study of blood T cell repertoires in COVID-19. Study overall: There were acute and convalescent COVID-19 samples, and they came from the United States, Italy and Spain. PBMCs, B-cell-depleted T cells, or T cells were the source of the cDNA or gDNA that made up the material.

Germline V gene lookup returns CDR1 DFQATT and CDR2 SNEGSKA (reference sequence). The V end lost 3 bases, the J end lost 5 bases, and 13 bases lay between the germline ends. This CDR3 is 14 amino acids long. As processed by the authors: Counts of nucleated cells, estimated from reference gene primer amplification, were obtained. The protocol was immunoSEQ multiplex PCR, while the TCRdb copy is restricted to in-frame clones and leaves out a portion. For V, J and clone size, that table is used; D and trimming come from the DNA. Here the sample spans some 110,000 clones, about nine tenths being singletons.

Sequencing was carried out using peripheral blood. The V call is TRBV20-1, the J call TRBJ1-4, with D maybe TRBD1 (5 bases). The receptor's source is a human donor with active COVID-19. The donor label of this sample is uncertain. CDR3 DNA: TGCAGTGCTAGTTTAACAGGCCCAAATGAAAAACTGTTTTTT. This gives the protein CSASLTGPNEKLFF.